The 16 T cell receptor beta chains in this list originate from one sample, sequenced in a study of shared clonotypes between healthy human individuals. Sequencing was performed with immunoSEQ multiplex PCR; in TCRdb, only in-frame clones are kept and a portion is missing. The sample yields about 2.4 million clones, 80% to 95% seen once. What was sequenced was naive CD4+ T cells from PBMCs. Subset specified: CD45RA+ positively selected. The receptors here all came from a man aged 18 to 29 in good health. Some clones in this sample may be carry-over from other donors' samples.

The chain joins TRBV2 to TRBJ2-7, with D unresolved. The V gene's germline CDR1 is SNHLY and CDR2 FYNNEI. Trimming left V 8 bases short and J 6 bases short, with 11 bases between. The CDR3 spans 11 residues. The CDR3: CASGAATEQYF. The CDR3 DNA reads TGTGCCAGCGGTGCGGCTACCGAGCAGTACTTC.

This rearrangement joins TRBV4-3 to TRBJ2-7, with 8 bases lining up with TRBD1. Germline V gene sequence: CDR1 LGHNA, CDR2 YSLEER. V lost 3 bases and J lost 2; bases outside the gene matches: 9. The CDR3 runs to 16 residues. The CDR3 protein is CASSQQAADRAYEQYF. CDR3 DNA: TGCGCCAGCAGCCAGCAGGCAGCGGACAGGGCCTACGAGCAGTACTTC.

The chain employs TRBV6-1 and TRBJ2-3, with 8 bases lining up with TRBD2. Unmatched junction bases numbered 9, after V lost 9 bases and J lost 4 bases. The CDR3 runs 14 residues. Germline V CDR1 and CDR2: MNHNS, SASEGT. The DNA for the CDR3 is TGTGCCAGTCTACCCGGGAGGGCCTCAGATACGCAGTATTTT. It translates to CASLPGRASDTQYF.

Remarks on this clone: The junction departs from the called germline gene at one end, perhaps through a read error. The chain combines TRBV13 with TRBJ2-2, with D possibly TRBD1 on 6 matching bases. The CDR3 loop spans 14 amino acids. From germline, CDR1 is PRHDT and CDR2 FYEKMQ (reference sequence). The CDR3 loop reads CASSIGQSPGELFF. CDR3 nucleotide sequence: TGTGCCAGCAGCATAGGACAGTCCCCCGGGGAGCTGTTTTTT.

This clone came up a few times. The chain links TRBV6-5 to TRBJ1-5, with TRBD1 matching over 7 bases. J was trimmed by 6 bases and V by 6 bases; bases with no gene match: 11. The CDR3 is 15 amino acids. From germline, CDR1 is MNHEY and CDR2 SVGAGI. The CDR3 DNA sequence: TGTGCCAGCAGCAGGCTACCAGGGGGGGGTCAGCCCCAGCATTTT. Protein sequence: CASSRLPGGGQPQHF.

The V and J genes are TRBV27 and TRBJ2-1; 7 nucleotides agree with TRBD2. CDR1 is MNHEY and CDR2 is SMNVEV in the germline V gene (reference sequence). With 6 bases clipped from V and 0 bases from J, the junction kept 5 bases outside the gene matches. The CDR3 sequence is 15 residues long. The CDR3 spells CASRTGLSSYNEQFF. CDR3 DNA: TGTGCCAGCAGGACGGGACTAAGCTCCTACAATGAGCAGTTCTTC.

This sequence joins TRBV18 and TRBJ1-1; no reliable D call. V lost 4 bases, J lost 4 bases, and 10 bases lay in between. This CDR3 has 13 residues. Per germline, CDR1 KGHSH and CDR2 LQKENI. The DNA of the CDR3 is TGTGCCAGCTCACGGAAACTGGGCACTGAAGCTTTCTTT. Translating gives CASSRKLGTEAFF.

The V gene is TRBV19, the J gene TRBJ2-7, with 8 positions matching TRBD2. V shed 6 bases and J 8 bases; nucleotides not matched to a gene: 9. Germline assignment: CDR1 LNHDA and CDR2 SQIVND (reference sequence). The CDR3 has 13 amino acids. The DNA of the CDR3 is TGTGCCAGTAGCACTAGCGGCCCCGGAAAGCAGTACTTC. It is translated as CASSTSGPGKQYF.

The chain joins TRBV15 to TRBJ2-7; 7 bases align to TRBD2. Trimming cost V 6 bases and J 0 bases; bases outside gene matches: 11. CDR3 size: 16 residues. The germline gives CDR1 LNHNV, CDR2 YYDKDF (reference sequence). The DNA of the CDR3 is TGTGCCACCAGTCCAATACGGACTAGGAGCTCCTACGAGCAGTACTTC. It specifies CATSPIRTRSSYEQYF.

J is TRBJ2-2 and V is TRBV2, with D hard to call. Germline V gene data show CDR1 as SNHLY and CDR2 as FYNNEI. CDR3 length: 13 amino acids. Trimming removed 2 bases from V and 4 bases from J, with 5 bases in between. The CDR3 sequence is CASSESVTGELFF. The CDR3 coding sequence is TGTGCCAGCAGTGAAAGTGTCACCGGGGAGCTGTTTTTT.

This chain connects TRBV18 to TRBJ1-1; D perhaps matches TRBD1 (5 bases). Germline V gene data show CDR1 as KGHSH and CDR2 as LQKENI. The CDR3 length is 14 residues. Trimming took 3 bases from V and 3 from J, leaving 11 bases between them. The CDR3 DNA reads TGTGCCAGCTCACCGTATCAGGGTGACACTGAAGCTTTCTTT. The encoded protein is CASSPYQGDTEAFF. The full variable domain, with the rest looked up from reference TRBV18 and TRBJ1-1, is NAGVMQNPRHLVRRRGQEARLRCSPMKGHSHVYWYRQLPEEGLKFMVYLQKENIIDESGMPKERFSAEFPKEGPSILRIQQVVRGDSAAYFCASSPYQGDTEAFFGQGTRLTVV.

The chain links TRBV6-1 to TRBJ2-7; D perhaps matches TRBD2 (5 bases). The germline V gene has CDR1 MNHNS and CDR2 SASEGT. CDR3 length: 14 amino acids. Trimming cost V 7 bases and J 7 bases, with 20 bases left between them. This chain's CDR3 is CASIPGPITGEQYF. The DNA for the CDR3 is TGTGCCAGCATCCCCGGCCCCATAACGGGGGAGCAGTACTTC.

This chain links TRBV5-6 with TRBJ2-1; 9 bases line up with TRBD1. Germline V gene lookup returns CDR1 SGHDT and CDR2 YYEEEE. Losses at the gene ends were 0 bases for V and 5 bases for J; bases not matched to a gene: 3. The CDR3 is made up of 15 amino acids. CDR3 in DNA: TGTGCCAGCAGCTTGGGGGACAGGGCGCACAATGAGCAGTTCTTC. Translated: CASSLGDRAHNEQFF. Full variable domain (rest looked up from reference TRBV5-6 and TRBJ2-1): DAGVTQSPTHLIKTRGQQVTLRCSPKSGHDTVSWYQQALGQGPQFIFQYYEEEERQRGNFPDRFSGHQFPNYSSELNVNALLLGDSALYLCASSLGDRAHNEQFFGPGTRLTVL.

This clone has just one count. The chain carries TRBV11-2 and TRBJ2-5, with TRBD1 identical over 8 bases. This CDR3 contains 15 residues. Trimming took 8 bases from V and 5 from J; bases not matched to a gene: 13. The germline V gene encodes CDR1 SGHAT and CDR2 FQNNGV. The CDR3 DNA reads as TGTGCCAGCGGCCCAGGGGGCAGGGGCGTGGAGACCCAGTACTTC. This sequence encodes CASGPGGRGVETQYF.

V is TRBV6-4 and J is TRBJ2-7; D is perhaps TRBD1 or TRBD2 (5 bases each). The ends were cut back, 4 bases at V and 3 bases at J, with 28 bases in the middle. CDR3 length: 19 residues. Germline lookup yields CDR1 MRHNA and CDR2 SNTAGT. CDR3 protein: CASSVVPPGRHSDFYEQYF. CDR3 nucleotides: TGTGCCAGCAGTGTCGTACCCCCGGGACGGCACTCCGATTTCTACGAGCAGTACTTC.

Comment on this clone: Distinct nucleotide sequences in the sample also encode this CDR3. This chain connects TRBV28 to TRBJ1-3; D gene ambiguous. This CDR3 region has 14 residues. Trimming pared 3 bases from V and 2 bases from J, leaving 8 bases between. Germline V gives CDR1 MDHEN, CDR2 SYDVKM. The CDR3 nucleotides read TGTGCCAGCAGTTTGCCGGGGACTGGAAACACCATATATTTT. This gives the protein CASSLPGTGNTIYF.